These T cell receptor beta chains were read from a single sample in a study of control samples from healthy donors and cancer patients. Here immunoSEQ multiplex PCR was the method, and the copy in TCRdb shows in-frame clones only, minus some. Of roughly 29,000 clones listed, nearly 90% are singletons. The sample taken for sequencing was formalin-fixed, paraffin-embedded tissue. The receptors stem from a female donor with melanoma. CDR3s include the opening cysteine and the closing phenylalanine or tryptophan. The D gene is left open where the match is weak. Rows give clone size only sometimes, using once, few, many, or a class for an expanded clone.

d_gene: TRBD1
v_gene: TRBV15
abundance: NA
j_gene: TRBJ1-2
CDR3aa: CATSRDIGTADYGYTF
CDR3nt: TGTGCCACCAGCAGAGATATCGGGACAGCAGACTATGGCTACACCTTC

d_gene: NA
v_gene: TRBV11-3
abundance: NA
j_gene: TRBJ2-2
CDR3aa: CASSRTGYTGELFF
CDR3nt: TGTGCCAGCAGCCGGACTGGGTACACCGGGGAGCTGTTTTTT

d_gene: TRBD2
v_gene: TRBV27
abundance: NA
j_gene: TRBJ2-1
CDR3aa: CASRWAGGVNEQFF
CDR3nt: TGTGCCAGTCGGTGGGCGGGAGGCGTGAATGAGCAGTTCTTC

d_gene: NA
v_gene: TRBV6-2/TRBV6-3
abundance: NA
j_gene: TRBJ2-2
CDR3aa: CASSFLTGELFF
CDR3nt: TGTGCCAGCAGTTTTTTAACCGGGGAGCTGTTTTTT

d_gene: NA
v_gene: TRBV18
abundance: NA
j_gene: TRBJ1-1
CDR3aa: CASSPKGGDLNTEAFF
CDR3nt: TGTGCCAGCTCACCAAAAGGGGGAGACTTGAACACTGAAGCTTTCTTT

d_gene: NA
v_gene: TRBV21-1
abundance: NA
j_gene: TRBJ2-7
CDR3aa: CASSKGNSRTSYEQYF
CDR3nt: TGTGCCAGCAGCAAAGGAAACTCTCGGACCTCCTACGAGCAGTACTTC

d_gene: TRBD2
v_gene: TRBV4-1
abundance: NA
j_gene: TRBJ2-1
CDR3aa: CASSQWTSGAAPRDEQFF
CDR3nt: TGCGCCAGCAGCCAATGGACTAGCGGGGCCGCCCCCAGGGATGAGCAGTTCTTC

d_gene: NA
v_gene: TRBV5-6
abundance: NA
j_gene: TRBJ1-5
CDR3aa: CASSLAQGMGNQPQHF
CDR3nt: TGTGCCAGCAGCTTGGCGCAGGGGATGGGCAATCAGCCCCAGCATTTT

d_gene: NA
v_gene: TRBV28
abundance: NA
j_gene: TRBJ1-5
CDR3aa: CASSLSGSNQPQHF
CDR3nt: TGTGCCAGCAGTTTATCCGGCAGCAATCAGCCCCAGCATTTT

d_gene: NA
v_gene: TRBV5-6
abundance: NA
j_gene: TRBJ1-1
CDR3aa: CASSSLQGLNTEAFF
CDR3nt: TGTGCCAGCAGCTCTTTACAGGGATTGAACACTGAAGCTTTCTTT

d_gene: TRBD2
v_gene: TRBV5-1
abundance: NA
j_gene: TRBJ2-7
CDR3aa: CASSGSGRAVEQYF
CDR3nt: TGCGCCAGCAGCGGGAGCGGGAGGGCCGTCGAGCAGTACTTC

d_gene: NA
v_gene: TRBV7-9
abundance: NA
j_gene: TRBJ2-5
CDR3aa: CASSPSRKETQYF
CDR3nt: TGTGCCAGCAGCCCCTCCCGAAAGGAGACCCAGTACTTC

d_gene: TRBD2
v_gene: TRBV6-2/TRBV6-3
abundance: NA
j_gene: TRBJ2-1
CDR3aa: CASSTGLAYHNEQFF
CDR3nt: TGTGCCAGCAGCACCGGACTAGCGTATCACAATGAGCAGTTCTTC

d_gene: NA
v_gene: TRBV2
abundance: NA
j_gene: TRBJ2-1
CDR3aa: CASSEATDSSYNEQFF
CDR3nt: TGTGCCAGCAGTGAAGCGACGGACAGTTCCTACAATGAGCAGTTCTTC

d_gene: NA
v_gene: TRBV12-3/TRBV12-4
abundance: NA
j_gene: TRBJ1-1
CDR3aa: CASSPPGSLEAFF
CDR3nt: TGTGCCAGCAGTCCCCCCGGTAGCCTGGAAGCTTTCTTT

d_gene: TRBD1
v_gene: TRBV5-1
abundance: NA
j_gene: TRBJ2-2
CDR3aa: CASSLPRTGGPGELFF
CDR3nt: TGCGCCAGCAGCCTACCGAGGACAGGGGGCCCCGGGGAGCTGTTTTTT

d_gene: TRBD2
v_gene: TRBV19
abundance: NA
j_gene: TRBJ2-2
CDR3aa: CAPSGGRIGELFF
CDR3nt: TGTGCCCCTAGCGGGGGGCGGATCGGGGAGCTGTTTTTT

d_gene: NA
v_gene: TRBV29-1
abundance: few
j_gene: TRBJ1-2
CDR3aa: CSVDHGAPEGYTF
CDR3nt: TGCAGCGTTGACCACGGGGCGCCGGAGGGCTACACCTTC

d_gene: TRBD1
v_gene: TRBV2
abundance: NA
j_gene: TRBJ2-1
CDR3aa: CAISGTGGPTALNEQFF
CDR3nt: TGTGCCATCTCCGGGACAGGGGGACCTACCGCTTTAAATGAGCAGTTCTTC

d_gene: TRBD1
v_gene: TRBV7-8
abundance: NA
j_gene: TRBJ2-7
CDR3aa: CASSAGQGTYEQYF
CDR3nt: TGTGCCAGCAGCGCGGGACAGGGCACCTACGAGCAGTACTTC

d_gene: TRBD1
v_gene: TRBV30
abundance: NA
j_gene: TRBJ2-7
CDR3aa: CAWSGLTGTPYEQYF
CDR3nt: TGTGCCTGGAGTGGCTTGACAGGGACGCCATACGAGCAGTACTTC

d_gene: NA
v_gene: TRBV19
abundance: NA
j_gene: TRBJ2-2
CDR3aa: CASSIAAGLANTGELFF
CDR3nt: TGTGCCAGTAGTATCGCAGCGGGCCTAGCGAACACCGGGGAGCTGTTTTTT

d_gene: TRBD2
v_gene: TRBV6-6
abundance: NA
j_gene: TRBJ2-1
CDR3aa: CASSYHREANEQFF
CDR3nt: TGTGCCAGCAGTTACCACCGGGAGGCCAATGAGCAGTTCTTC

d_gene: NA
v_gene: TRBV9
abundance: NA
j_gene: TRBJ1-1
CDR3aa: CASSVGLSGTILNTEAFF
CDR3nt: TGTGCCAGCAGCGTAGGTTTGTCGGGGACTATTCTGAACACTGAAGCTTTCTTT

d_gene: NA
v_gene: TRBV7-9
abundance: NA
j_gene: TRBJ1-1
CDR3aa: CASSLDTRTEAFF
CDR3nt: TGTGCCAGCAGCTTAGATACAAGAACTGAAGCTTTCTTT

d_gene: NA
v_gene: TRBV5-1
abundance: NA
j_gene: TRBJ1-1
CDR3aa: CASSLDRAVNTEAFF
CDR3nt: TGCGCCAGCAGCTTGGACAGGGCGGTTAACACTGAAGCTTTCTTT

d_gene: TRBD1
v_gene: TRBV6-5
abundance: NA
j_gene: TRBJ2-1
CDR3aa: CASSRPGGSYNEQFF
CDR3nt: TGTGCCAGCAGCAGGCCAGGGGGCTCCTACAATGAGCAGTTCTTC